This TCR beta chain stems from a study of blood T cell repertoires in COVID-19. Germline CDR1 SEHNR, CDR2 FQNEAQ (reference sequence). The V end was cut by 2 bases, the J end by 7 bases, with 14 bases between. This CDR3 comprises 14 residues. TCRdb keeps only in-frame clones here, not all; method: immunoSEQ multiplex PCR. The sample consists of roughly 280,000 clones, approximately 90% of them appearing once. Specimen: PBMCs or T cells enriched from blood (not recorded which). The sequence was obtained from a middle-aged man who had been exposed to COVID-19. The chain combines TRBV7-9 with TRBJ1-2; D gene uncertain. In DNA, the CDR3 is TGTGCCAGCAGCTTAACCTCGCTTGGCGGTGGCTACACCTTC. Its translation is CASSLTSLGGGYTF.